The 9 T cell receptor beta chains presented below share a single source sample, sequenced in a study of T cells in Graves' hyperthyroidism and ophthalmopathy (dated by TCRdb to about 2019). The library came from multiplex PCR. TCRdb shows the sequencer as Illumina HiSeq 2000. TCR beta CDR3 regions were amplified from RNA transcripts. For the first round of RT-PCR on the TCR CDR3, the HTBI primer set was used together with the Qiagen OneStep RT-PCR kit. Using fastp trimming at Q25 and MiXCR clonotype assembly, TCRdb reanalyzed the public sequencing data and kept in-frame beta chains. Here each entry gathers all rows of one CDR3 protein and keeps the most common genes and DNA. The sample contains under 500,000 distinct CDR3 sequences, about 14% of them found a single time. Of the sample, 28% is held by the ten largest clones. Sequences were obtained from blood. These receptors originate from a man in his fifties with Graves' ophthalmopathy.

This clonotype was detected a few times. V and J are TRBV6-2 or TRBV6-3 and TRBJ2-7; 9 positions agree with TRBD2. Trimming removed 6 bases from V and 4 bases from J; junction bases left unmatched: 10. Per germline, CDR1 MNHEY and CDR2 SVGEGT. This CDR3 has 15 residues. The CDR3 spells CASSHGGSGSYEQYF. For the CDR3, the DNA is TGTGCCAGCAGCCACGGAGGTAGCGGGAGTTACGAGCAGTACTTC.

Remarks on this clonotype: This sequence may be a read error, since a much larger clone differs from it by one base. The DNA of the CDR3 is TGTGCCAGCAGCCGGGGGACAGCCCGCAATCAGCCCCAGCATTTT. Its protein is CASSRGTARNQPQHF. V and J are TRBV7-8 and TRBJ1-5; the match to TRBD1 covers 7 bases. This CDR3 is built from 15 residues. Looked up from germline, CDR1 is SGHVS and CDR2 is FQNEAQ. V shed 5 bases and J 2 bases; nucleotides not matched to a gene: 6.

Many counts were recorded for this clonotype. The chain employs TRBV27 and TRBJ1-1; the D is unclear. In germline, CDR1 is MNHEY, CDR2 SMNVEV (reference sequence). The V end lost 6 bases, the J end lost 1 base, and 9 bases lay between the germline ends. This CDR3 is built from 13 residues. The CDR3 is CASRLGRNTEAFF. DNA of the CDR3: TGTGCCAGCAGGCTAGGACGGAACACTGAAGCTTTCTTT.

This clonotype was found a few times. The chain employs TRBV15 and TRBJ2-2, with D unresolved. This CDR3 is 14 amino acids long. Germline V gene sequence: CDR1 LNHNV, CDR2 YYDKDF (reference sequence). The germline V and J ends were trimmed by 1 base and 8 bases, with 11 bases remaining between them. The CDR3 coding sequence is TGTGCCACCAGCAGAGGGGCTTCCCGGGGGGAGCTGTTTTTT. It is translated as CATSRGASRGELFF.

This clonotype appeared a few times. The rearrangement uses TRBV15 and TRBJ2-5; 8 positions agree with TRBD1. The junction had 8 bases not matched to a gene; V was cut back by 0 bases and J by 14 bases. The CDR3 runs 13 residues. Germline CDR1 is LNHNV and CDR2 is YYDKDF (reference sequence). CDR3 sequence reads: CATSRDYQGAFYF. The CDR3 DNA follows: TGTGCCACCAGCAGAGATTATCAGGGGGCTTTCTACTTC.

This clonotype appeared many times. V and J are TRBV3-1 and TRBJ2-7; D unresolved. This CDR3 is built from 15 residues. Germline CDR1 reads LGHDT; CDR2 reads YNNKEL (reference sequence). The V end lost 0 bases, the J end lost 2 bases, and 11 bases lay between the germline ends. CDR3 residues: CASSQDSTKTYEQYF. CDR3 sequence (DNA): TGTGCCAGCAGCCAAGACTCTACAAAGACCTACGAGCAGTACTTC.

This clonotype was seen many times. The genes are TRBV29-1 and TRBJ2-5; D is unresolved. Germline loops: CDR1 SQVTM, CDR2 ANQGSEA. V shed 2 bases and J shed 7 bases, with 23 bases lying between them. This CDR3 comprises 16 residues. This chain's CDR3 is CSVELSASLRNRTQYF. Here the CDR3 DNA reads TGCAGCGTTGAATTATCGGCGTCTCTCAGAAACCGGACCCAGTACTTC.

The V and J genes are TRBV15 and TRBJ1-1, with 8 positions matching TRBD1. The V gene end was trimmed by 0 bases and the J gene end by 5 bases; junction bases not matched to a gene: 8. The CDR3 is 16 amino acids. Germline V CDR1 and CDR2: LNHNV, YYDKDF (reference sequence). CDR3: CATSRDSGRGLTEAFF. The DNA for the CDR3 is TGTGCCACCAGCAGAGATAGCGGCAGGGGGCTTACTGAAGCTTTCTTT. Looking up the rest from reference TRBV15 and TRBJ1-1 gives the full variable domain: DAMVIQNPRYQVTQFGKPVTLSCSQTLNHNVMYWYQQKSSQAPKLLFHYYDKDFNNEADTPDNFQSRRPNTSFCFLDIRSPGLGDTAMYLCATSRDSGRGLTEAFFGQGTRLTVV.

This clonotype was seen only a few times. The chain combines TRBV29-1 with TRBJ2-4; a possible D gene is TRBD2 (7 bases). In germline, CDR1 is SQVTM, CDR2 ANQGSEA. CDR3 length: 14 amino acids. This CDR3 reads CGGLGGLAKNIQYF. The CDR3 coding sequence is TGCGGCGGCCTGGGGGGGCTGGCCAAAAACATTCAGTACTTC.